The clone carrying this T cell receptor (beta chain) was picked up a small number of times. CDR1 and CDR2 (germline): SGHVS, FQNEAQ. This CDR3 spans 14 amino acids. Trimming pared 7 bases from V and 8 bases from J, leaving 18 bases between. The source of the sample is a study of cytomegalovirus exposure and HLA in healthy donors. The PCR had 60 Vbeta and 13 Jbeta primers. Source study methods: A later analysis counted approximately 80 million unique TCR beta chains, around 10 million shared. Assay: immunoSEQ multiplex PCR; the TCRdb copy retains only in-frame clones and omits some. V and J calls plus clone size are reproduced from that table; the DNA served to infer D and trimming. The table lists approximately 100,000 clones, around three quarters of them singletons.

This receptor was obtained from a woman between 18 and 30 years old in good health and CMV-seropositive. This rearrangement joins TRBV7-8 to TRBJ2-1; D might be TRBD2 (6 bases). Sequencing was carried out using PBMCs. CDR3: CASKPTRGIDEQFF. The CDR3 DNA sequence: TGTGCCAGCAAACCCACCCGGGGGATCGATGAGCAGTTCTTC.